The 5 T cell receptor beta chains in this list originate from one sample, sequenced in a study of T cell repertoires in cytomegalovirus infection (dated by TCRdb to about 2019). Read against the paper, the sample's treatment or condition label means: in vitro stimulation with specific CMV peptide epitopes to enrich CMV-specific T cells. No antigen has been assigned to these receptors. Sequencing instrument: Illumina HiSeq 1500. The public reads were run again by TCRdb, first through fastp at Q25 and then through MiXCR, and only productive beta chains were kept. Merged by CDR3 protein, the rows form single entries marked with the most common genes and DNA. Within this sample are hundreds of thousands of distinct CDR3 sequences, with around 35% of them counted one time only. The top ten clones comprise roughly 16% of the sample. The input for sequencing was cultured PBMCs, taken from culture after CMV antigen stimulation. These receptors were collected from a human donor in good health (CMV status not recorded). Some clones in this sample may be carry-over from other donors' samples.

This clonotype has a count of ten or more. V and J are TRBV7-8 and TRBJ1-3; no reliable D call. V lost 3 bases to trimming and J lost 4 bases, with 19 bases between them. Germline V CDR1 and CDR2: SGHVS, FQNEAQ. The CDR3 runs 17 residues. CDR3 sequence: CASSLLHRRGSGNTIYF. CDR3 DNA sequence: TGTGCCAGCAGCTTGCTTCATAGGCGGGGTTCCGGAAACACCATATATTTT.

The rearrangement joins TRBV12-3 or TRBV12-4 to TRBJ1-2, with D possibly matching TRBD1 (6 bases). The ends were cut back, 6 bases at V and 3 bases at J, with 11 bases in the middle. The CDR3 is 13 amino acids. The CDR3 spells CASSTGPDYGYTF. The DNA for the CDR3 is TGTGCCAGCAGCACAGGGCCGGACTATGGCTACACCTTC.

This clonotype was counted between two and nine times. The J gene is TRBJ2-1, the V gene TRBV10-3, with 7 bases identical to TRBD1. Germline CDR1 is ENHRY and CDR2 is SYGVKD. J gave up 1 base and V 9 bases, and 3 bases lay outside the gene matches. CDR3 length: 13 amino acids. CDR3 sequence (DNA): TGTGCCATATCGGGACAGTCCTACAATGAGCAGTTCTTC. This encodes CAISGQSYNEQFF.

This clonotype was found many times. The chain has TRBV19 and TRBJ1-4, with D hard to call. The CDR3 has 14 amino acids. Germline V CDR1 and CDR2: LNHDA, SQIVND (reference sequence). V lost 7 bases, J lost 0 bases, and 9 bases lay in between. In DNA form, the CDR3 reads TGTGCCAGTAAGGAAAGGGCAACTAATGAAAAACTGTTTTTT. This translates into CASKERATNEKLFF.

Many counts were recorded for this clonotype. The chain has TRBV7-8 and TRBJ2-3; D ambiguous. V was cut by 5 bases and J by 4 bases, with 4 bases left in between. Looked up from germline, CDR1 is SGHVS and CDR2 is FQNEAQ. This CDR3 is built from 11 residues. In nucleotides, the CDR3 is TGTGCCAGCAGCCGATCAGATACGCAGTATTTT. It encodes CASSRSDTQYF. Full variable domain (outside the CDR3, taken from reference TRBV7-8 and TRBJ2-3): GAGVSQSPRYKVAKRGQDVALRCDPISGHVSLFWYQQALGQGPEFLTYFQNEAQLDKSGLPSDRFFAERPEGSVSTLKIQRTQQEDSAVYLCASSRSDTQYFGPGTRLTVL.